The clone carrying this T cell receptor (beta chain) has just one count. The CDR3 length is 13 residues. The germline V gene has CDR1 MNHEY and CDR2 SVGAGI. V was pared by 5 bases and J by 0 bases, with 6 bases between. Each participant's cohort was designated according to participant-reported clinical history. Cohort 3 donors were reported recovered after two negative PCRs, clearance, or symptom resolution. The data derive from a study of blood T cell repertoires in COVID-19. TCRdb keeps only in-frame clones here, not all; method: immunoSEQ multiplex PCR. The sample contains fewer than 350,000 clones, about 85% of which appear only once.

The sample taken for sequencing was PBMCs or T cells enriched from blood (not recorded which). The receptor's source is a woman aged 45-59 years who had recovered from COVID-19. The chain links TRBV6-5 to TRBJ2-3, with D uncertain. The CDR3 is CASSLQSTDTQYF. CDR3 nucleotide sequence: TGTGCCAGCAGTCTCCAGAGCACAGATACGCAGTATTTT.